This T cell receptor beta chain came from a study of cytomegalovirus exposure and HLA in healthy donors. CDR1 and CDR2 (germline): SNHLY, FYNNEI. The CDR3 runs to 12 residues. V lost 7 bases and J 12 bases, leaving 15 bases between the germline ends. With 60 Vbeta and 13 Jbeta primers, the PCR was carried out. Clones were read by immunoSEQ multiplex PCR, and TCRdb kept only the in-frame ones, dropping some. This repertoire shows under 200,000 clones, over 80% found once; its top ten account for roughly 2%. This clonotype was sampled from a human donor in good health. Sequencing was done on a sample of PBMCs. The chain recombines TRBV2 with TRBJ1-4; weak D call: TRBD1 (5 bases). CDR3 sequence reads: CASMNAGKELFF. The CDR3 nucleotides are TGTGCCAGCATGAATGCAGGGAAGGAACTGTTTTTT.